Listed below are T cell receptor beta chains from one sample, sequenced in a study of blood T cell repertoires in COVID-19. TCRdb's copy holds only in-frame clones and misses some; the assay was immunoSEQ multiplex PCR. Among about 150,000 clones listed, around nine tenths were seen once. Specimen: PBMCs or T cells enriched from blood (not recorded which). Every receptor here comes from a woman aged 25 to 39 with acute COVID-19. Both conserved end residues are part of each CDR3. Fields, in order: J gene, V gene, CDR3 protein.

J: TRBJ1-1; V: TRBV6-2/TRBV6-3; CDR3: CASSWNRQMNTEAFF
J: TRBJ1-2; V: TRBV2; CDR3: CASSEAAGTGYGYTF
J: TRBJ2-1; V: TRBV27; CDR3: CASSGQLAGAAYNEQFF
J: TRBJ1-3; V: TRBV28; CDR3: CASSAQDYSGNTIYF
J: TRBJ2-7; V: TRBV4-3; CDR3: CASSLRQGPTYEQYF
J: TRBJ2-3; V: TRBV18; CDR3: CASSPSIAGGGTDTQYF
J: TRBJ2-1; V: TRBV7-8; CDR3: CASSFLIAGDVYNEQFF
J: TRBJ1-3; V: TRBV7-2; CDR3: CASSLDWGFSGNTIYF
J: TRBJ2-2; V: TRBV6-4; CDR3: CASSDDTGVGNTGELFF
J: TRBJ1-2; V: TRBV12-3/TRBV12-4; CDR3: CASSFGEGYGYTF
J: TRBJ2-1; V: TRBV4-1; CDR3: CASSQGWGGANEQFF
J: TRBJ1-2; V: TRBV7-3; CDR3: CASSDSPLRNYGYTF
J: TRBJ1-2; V: TRBV15; CDR3: CATSRVTGAYTF
J: TRBJ1-6; V: TRBV23-1; CDR3: CASGLTGVNNSPLHF
J: TRBJ1-2; V: TRBV5-6; CDR3: CASSLDIRINYGYTF
J: TRBJ2-4; V: TRBV19; CDR3: CASNLDRDLAKNIQYF
J: TRBJ2-1; V: TRBV10-3; CDR3: CAISERQGSYNEQFF
J: TRBJ1-2; V: TRBV28; CDR3: CASSAGGEGNYGYTF
J: TRBJ2-1; V: TRBV6-1; CDR3: CASSDRGSSYNEQFF
J: TRBJ2-7; V: TRBV30; CDR3: CACAWDYGEQYF
J: TRBJ1-2; V: TRBV13; CDR3: CASSGPDSTYGYTF
J: TRBJ2-3; V: TRBV19; CDR3: CASSPGLTGDTQYF
J: TRBJ2-1; V: TRBV6-6; CDR3: CASSSKLAAYNEQFF
J: TRBJ1-2; V: TRBV7-2; CDR3: CASFGQDHYGYTF
J: TRBJ1-1; V: TRBV4-3; CDR3: CASSQGGLNTEAFF
J: TRBJ2-3; V: TRBV27; CDR3: CASSSRGQWGDTQYF
J: TRBJ1-6; V: TRBV18; CDR3: CASSPISALQGNSPLHF
J: TRBJ2-7; V: TRBV6-5; CDR3: CASSYAPGQGWDEQYF
J: TRBJ2-7; V: TRBV7-2; CDR3: CASSQTGVYEQYF
J: TRBJ1-4; V: TRBV7-9; CDR3: CASTLTSREEEKLFF
J: TRBJ2-7; V: TRBV4-2; CDR3: CASSQDGTGPALSRQYF
J: TRBJ2-7; V: TRBV3-1/TRBV3-2; CDR3: CASSQVLAGGYEQYF
J: TRBJ2-7; V: TRBV6-5; CDR3: CASSQGDTVYHEQYF
J: TRBJ2-7; V: TRBV27; CDR3: CASSLVSGTSGRTYEQYF
J: TRBJ2-1; V: TRBV4-3; CDR3: CASSQESAIGVLAGEQFF
J: TRBJ1-2; V: TRBV19; CDR3: CASSTTTIRLEYGYTF
J: TRBJ2-1; V: TRBV7-6; CDR3: CASSTRSGRVNEQFF
J: TRBJ1-4; V: TRBV5-1; CDR3: CASSLEGVGALNEKLFF
J: TRBJ2-7; V: TRBV4-3; CDR3: CASSQVHRVGLASYEQYF
J: TRBJ2-5; V: TRBV2; CDR3: CASSRTSGIETQYF
J: TRBJ1-4; V: TRBV30; CDR3: CAWTDSEKLFF
J: TRBJ2-1; V: TRBV29-1; CDR3: CSDSPSGSVYNEQFF
J: TRBJ2-5; V: TRBV7-8; CDR3: CASSLGALADQETQYF
J: TRBJ1-1; V: TRBV4-3; CDR3: CASSIEQASGTEAFF
J: TRBJ1-4; V: TRBV15; CDR3: CATSRATYGTGLLNEKLFF
J: TRBJ1-2; V: TRBV6-5; CDR3: CASQGDSYGYTF
J: TRBJ2-1; V: TRBV27; CDR3: CASSSYRGTYNEQFF
J: TRBJ1-2; V: TRBV19; CDR3: CASSSRGQVDGYTF
J: TRBJ2-1; V: TRBV19; CDR3: CASTVRFEGAAYNEQFF
J: TRBJ2-1; V: TRBV24-1; CDR3: CATSGREVRNEQFF
J: TRBJ1-1; V: TRBV10-3; CDR3: CAISEGRSGGNTEAFF
J: TRBJ2-7; V: TRBV7-9; CDR3: CASGVTGESYEQYF